This TCR beta chain came from a study of CD8 T cells in Susac syndrome. TCR beta sequencing was performed on blood CD8+ and CD4+ T cells. This CDR3 spans 14 amino acids. The V end lost 5 bases, the J end lost 5 bases, and 16 bases lay between the germline ends. Germline values: CDR1 LNHNV, CDR2 YYDKDF (reference sequence). Random hexamers were used to reverse transcribe about 0.5 to 1 ug of RNA. immunoSEQ multiplex PCR amplified TCR beta CDR3 across 54 Vbeta, 13 Jbeta. From the immunoSEQ multiplex PCR reads, TCRdb called clonotypes with MiXCR, one entry per CDR3 protein. The repertoire holds about 150,000 distinct CDR3 sequences, approximately 95% seen once, with approximately 0.12% in the top ten.

Sequenced sample: CD4+ T cells from PBMCs. The V and J genes are TRBV15 and TRBJ2-7, with a possible D match to TRBD2 (5 bases). The receptor's source is a human donor with Susac syndrome. CDR3: CATSLPAAGDEQYF. The CDR3 DNA reads TGTGCCACCAGCCTTCCGGCCGCCGGGGACGAGCAGTACTTC.